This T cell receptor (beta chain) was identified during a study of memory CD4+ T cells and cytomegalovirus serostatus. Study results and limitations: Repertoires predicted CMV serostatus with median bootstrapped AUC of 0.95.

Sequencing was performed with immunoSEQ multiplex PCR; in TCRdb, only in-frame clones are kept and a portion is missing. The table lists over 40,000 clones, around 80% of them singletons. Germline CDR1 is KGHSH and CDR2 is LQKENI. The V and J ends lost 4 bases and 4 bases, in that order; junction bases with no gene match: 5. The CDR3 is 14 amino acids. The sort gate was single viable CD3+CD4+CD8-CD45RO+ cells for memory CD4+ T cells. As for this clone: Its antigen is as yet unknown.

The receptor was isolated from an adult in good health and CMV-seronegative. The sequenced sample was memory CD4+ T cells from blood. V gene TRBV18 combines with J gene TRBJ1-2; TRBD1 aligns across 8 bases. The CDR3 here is CASSLDRGSYGYTF. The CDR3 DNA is TGTGCCAGCTCACTCGACAGGGGATCCTATGGCTACACCTTC.